The rows below give T cell receptor beta chains drawn from one sample of a study of control samples from healthy donors and cancer patients. The table came from immunoSEQ multiplex PCR; TCRdb's copy has only in-frame clones and leaves some out. The data show 75,000 to 95,000 clones, with approximately 90% seen just once and over 3% held by the top ten. The sequenced sample was blood. The receptor source for this set is a young woman in good health. Both conserved end residues are part of each CDR3. A D gene is named only where the DNA matches it firmly. Clone size, where shown, is once, few, many, or a class for clones that have expanded.

cdr3_aa: CASSRSSTTAYGYTF
j_call: TRBJ1-2
clone_size: once
d_call: .
v_call: TRBV3-1/TRBV3-2

cdr3_aa: CASSVSGVPDTQYF
j_call: TRBJ2-3
clone_size: .
d_call: .
v_call: TRBV9

cdr3_aa: CASSQVARVPTF
j_call: TRBJ1-3
clone_size: .
d_call: .
v_call: TRBV4-1

cdr3_aa: CASSPRYEQYF
j_call: TRBJ2-7
clone_size: .
d_call: .
v_call: TRBV28

cdr3_aa: CSVGVAGSNEKLFF
j_call: TRBJ1-4
clone_size: .
d_call: .
v_call: TRBV29-1

cdr3_aa: CAISDGQGDHYGYTF
j_call: TRBJ1-2
clone_size: .
d_call: TRBD1
v_call: TRBV10-3

cdr3_aa: CASSPPAGADTIYF
j_call: TRBJ1-3
clone_size: .
d_call: .
v_call: TRBV18

cdr3_aa: CASSGDTDTQYF
j_call: TRBJ2-3
clone_size: once
d_call: .
v_call: TRBV5-6

cdr3_aa: CASSLALRGLAGGTSSYNEQFF
j_call: TRBJ2-1
clone_size: .
d_call: TRBD2
v_call: TRBV7-2

cdr3_aa: CATSSGGQQETQYF
j_call: TRBJ2-5
clone_size: .
d_call: .
v_call: TRBV24-1

cdr3_aa: CASSPQGYLGYTF
j_call: TRBJ1-2
clone_size: .
d_call: TRBD1
v_call: TRBV12-3/TRBV12-4

cdr3_aa: CAGSSGGGEAFF
j_call: TRBJ1-1
clone_size: .
d_call: .
v_call: TRBV6-5

cdr3_aa: CASSLGLGLNTEAFF
j_call: TRBJ1-1
clone_size: .
d_call: .
v_call: TRBV5-1

cdr3_aa: CASSLPGGLGDTQYF
j_call: TRBJ2-3
clone_size: .
d_call: .
v_call: TRBV7-9

cdr3_aa: CASTHEGLGTEAFF
j_call: TRBJ1-1
clone_size: .
d_call: .
v_call: TRBV19

cdr3_aa: CASSLGQGYTGELFF
j_call: TRBJ2-2
clone_size: .
d_call: TRBD1
v_call: TRBV5-1

cdr3_aa: CASSHQNTGELFF
j_call: TRBJ2-2
clone_size: .
d_call: .
v_call: TRBV5-4

cdr3_aa: CASGGYEQYF
j_call: TRBJ2-7
clone_size: .
d_call: .
v_call: TRBV12-3/TRBV12-4

cdr3_aa: CASSPGRDNSPLHF
j_call: TRBJ1-6
clone_size: .
d_call: .
v_call: TRBV7-3

cdr3_aa: CASSQDRGAEQYF
j_call: TRBJ2-7
clone_size: .
d_call: TRBD1
v_call: TRBV18

cdr3_aa: CASSVAGGGGEQYF
j_call: TRBJ2-7
clone_size: .
d_call: .
v_call: TRBV9

cdr3_aa: CASSEAPFPSTDTQYF
j_call: TRBJ2-3
clone_size: .
d_call: .
v_call: TRBV6-1

cdr3_aa: CASSLWVGSDSPLHF
j_call: TRBJ1-6
clone_size: .
d_call: .
v_call: TRBV5-1

cdr3_aa: CASTRQGGNYGYTF
j_call: TRBJ1-2
clone_size: .
d_call: TRBD1
v_call: TRBV19

cdr3_aa: CASQSSGGGTDTQYF
j_call: TRBJ2-3
clone_size: .
d_call: .
v_call: TRBV4-2

cdr3_aa: CATSRDRVDTEAFF
j_call: TRBJ1-1
clone_size: .
d_call: .
v_call: TRBV15

cdr3_aa: CASSLVPDGYTF
j_call: TRBJ1-2
clone_size: .
d_call: .
v_call: TRBV7-2